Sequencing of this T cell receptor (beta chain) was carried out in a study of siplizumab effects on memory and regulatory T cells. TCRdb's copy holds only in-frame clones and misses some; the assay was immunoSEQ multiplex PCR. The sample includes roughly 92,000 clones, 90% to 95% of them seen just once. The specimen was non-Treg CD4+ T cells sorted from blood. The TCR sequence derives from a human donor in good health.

CDR3 region: CASSLGQSGVGYTF. DNA of the CDR3: TGCGCCAGCAGCTTGGGACAATCCGGTGTGGGCTACACCTTC. V usage is TRBV5-1 and J usage is TRBJ1-2; D ambiguous. This CDR3 is built from 14 residues. V lost 0 bases, J lost 8 bases, and 14 bases lay in between. Germline CDR1 SGHRS, CDR2 YFSETQ.